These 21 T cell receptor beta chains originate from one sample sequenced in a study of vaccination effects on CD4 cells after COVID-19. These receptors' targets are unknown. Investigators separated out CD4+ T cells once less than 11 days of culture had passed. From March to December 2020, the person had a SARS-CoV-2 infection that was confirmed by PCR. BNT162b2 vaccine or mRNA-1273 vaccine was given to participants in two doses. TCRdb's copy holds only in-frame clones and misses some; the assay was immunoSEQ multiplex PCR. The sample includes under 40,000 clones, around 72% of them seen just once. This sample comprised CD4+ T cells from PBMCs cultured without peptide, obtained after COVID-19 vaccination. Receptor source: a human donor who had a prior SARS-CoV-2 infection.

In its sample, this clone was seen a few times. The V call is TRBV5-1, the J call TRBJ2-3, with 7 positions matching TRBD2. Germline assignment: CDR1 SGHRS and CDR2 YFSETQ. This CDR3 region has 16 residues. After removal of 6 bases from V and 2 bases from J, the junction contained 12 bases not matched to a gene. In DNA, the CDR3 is TGCGCCAGCAACGACGTTGAGCGGGGCCTCACAGATACGCAGTATTTT. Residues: CASNDVERGLTDTQYF.

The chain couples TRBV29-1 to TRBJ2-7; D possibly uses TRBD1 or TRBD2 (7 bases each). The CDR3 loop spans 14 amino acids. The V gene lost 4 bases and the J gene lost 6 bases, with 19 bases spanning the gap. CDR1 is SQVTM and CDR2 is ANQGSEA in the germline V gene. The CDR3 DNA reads TGCAGCGTTGTGGGGGGGCAGGGGGTGGTCGAGCAGTACTTC. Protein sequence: CSVVGGQGVVEQYF.

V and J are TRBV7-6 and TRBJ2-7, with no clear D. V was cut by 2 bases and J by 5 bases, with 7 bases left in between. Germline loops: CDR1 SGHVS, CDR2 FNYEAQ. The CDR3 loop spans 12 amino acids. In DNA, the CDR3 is TGTGCCAGCAGCTTACTCCACCACGAGCAGTACTTC. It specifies CASSLLHHEQYF.

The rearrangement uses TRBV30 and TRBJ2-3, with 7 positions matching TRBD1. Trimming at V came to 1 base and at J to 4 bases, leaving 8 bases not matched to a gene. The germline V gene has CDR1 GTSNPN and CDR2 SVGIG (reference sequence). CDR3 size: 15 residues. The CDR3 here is CAWSGQGSRADTQYF. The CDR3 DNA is TGTGCCTGGAGTGGACAGGGTTCAAGAGCAGATACGCAGTATTTT.

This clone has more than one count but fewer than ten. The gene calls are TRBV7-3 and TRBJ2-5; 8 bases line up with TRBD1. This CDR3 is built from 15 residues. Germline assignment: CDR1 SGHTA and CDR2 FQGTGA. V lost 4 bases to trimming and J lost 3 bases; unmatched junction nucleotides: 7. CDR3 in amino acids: CASSSGLTGEETQYF. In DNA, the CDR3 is TGTGCCAGCAGCTCCGGGCTGACAGGGGAAGAGACCCAGTACTTC.

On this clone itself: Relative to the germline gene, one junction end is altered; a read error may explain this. This chain's CDR3 is CASSLGPGRGGRETQYF. In nucleotides, the CDR3 is TGTGCTAGCAGCTTGGGGCCCGGGCGGGGGGGCCGGGAGACCCAGTACTTC. The chain combines TRBV7-7 with TRBJ2-5, with 9 bases aligning to TRBD2. The length of the CDR3 is 17 residues. The germline gives CDR1 SSHAT, CDR2 FNYEAQ (reference sequence).

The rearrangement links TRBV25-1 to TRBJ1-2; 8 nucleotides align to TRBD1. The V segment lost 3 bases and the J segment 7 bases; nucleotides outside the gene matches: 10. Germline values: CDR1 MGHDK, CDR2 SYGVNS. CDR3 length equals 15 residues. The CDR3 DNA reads TGTGCCAGCAGTGATCCCGTACAGGGGGTCTCTGGCTACACCTTC. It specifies CASSDPVQGVSGYTF.

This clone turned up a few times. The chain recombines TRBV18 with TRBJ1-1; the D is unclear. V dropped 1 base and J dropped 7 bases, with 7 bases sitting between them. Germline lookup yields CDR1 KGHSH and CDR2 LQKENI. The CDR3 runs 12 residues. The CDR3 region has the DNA TGTGCCAGCTCACCACAGAGAGATGAAGCTTTCTTT. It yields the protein CASSPQRDEAFF.

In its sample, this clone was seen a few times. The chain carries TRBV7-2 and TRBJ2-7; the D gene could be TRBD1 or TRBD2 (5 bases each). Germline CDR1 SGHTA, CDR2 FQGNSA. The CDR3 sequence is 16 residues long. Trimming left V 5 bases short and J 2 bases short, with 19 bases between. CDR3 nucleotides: TGTGCCAGCAGCAGCCAATCCGGGACCGTGACCTACGAGCAGTACTTC. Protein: CASSSQSGTVTYEQYF.

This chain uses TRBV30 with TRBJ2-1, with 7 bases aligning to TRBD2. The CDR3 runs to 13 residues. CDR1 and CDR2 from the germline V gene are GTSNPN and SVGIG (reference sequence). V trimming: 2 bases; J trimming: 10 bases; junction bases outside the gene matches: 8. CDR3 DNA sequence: TGTGCCTGGAGTTATCAAGGAGCGGGGGAGCAGTTCTTC. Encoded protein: CAWSYQGAGEQFF.

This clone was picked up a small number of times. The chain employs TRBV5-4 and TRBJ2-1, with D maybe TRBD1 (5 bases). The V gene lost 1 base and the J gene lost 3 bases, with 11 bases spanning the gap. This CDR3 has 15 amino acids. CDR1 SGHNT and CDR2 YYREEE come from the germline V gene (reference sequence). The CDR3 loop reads CASSLWGTRYNEQFF. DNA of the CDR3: TGTGCCAGCAGCTTGTGGGGCACCCGCTACAATGAGCAGTTCTTC. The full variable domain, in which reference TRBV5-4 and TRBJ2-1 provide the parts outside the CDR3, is ETGVTQSPTHLIKTRGQQVTLRCSSQSGHNTVSWYQQALGQGPQFIFQYYREEENGRGNFPPRFSGLQFPNYSSELNVNALELDDSALYLCASSLWGTRYNEQFFGPGTRLTVL.

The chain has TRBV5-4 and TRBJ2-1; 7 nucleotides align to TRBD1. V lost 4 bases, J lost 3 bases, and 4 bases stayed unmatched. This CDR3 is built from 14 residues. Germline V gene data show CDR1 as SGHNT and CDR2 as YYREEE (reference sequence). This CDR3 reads CASSVGQVYNEQFF. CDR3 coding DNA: TGTGCCAGCAGCGTAGGACAGGTCTACAATGAGCAGTTCTTC.

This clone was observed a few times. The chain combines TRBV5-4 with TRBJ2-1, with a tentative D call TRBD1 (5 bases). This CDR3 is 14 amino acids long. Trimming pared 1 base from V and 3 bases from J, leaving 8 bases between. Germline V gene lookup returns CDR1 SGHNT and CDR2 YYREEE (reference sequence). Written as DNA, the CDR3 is TGTGCCAGCAGCTTGTCGCAGGGCTACAATGAGCAGTTCTTC. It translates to CASSLSQGYNEQFF.

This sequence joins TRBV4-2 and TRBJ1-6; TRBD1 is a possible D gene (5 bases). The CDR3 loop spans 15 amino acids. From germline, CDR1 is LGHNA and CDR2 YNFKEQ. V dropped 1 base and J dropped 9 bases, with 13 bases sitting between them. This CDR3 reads CASSQGGGSGSPLHF. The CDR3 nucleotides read TGTGCCAGCAGCCAAGGGGGGGGTTCGGGTTCACCCCTCCACTTT.

CDR3 residues: CASSSGLAVASGANVLTF. The DNA of the CDR3 is TGTGCCAGCAGCTCGGGACTAGCGGTTGCCTCTGGGGCCAACGTCCTGACTTTC. V and J are TRBV5-4 and TRBJ2-6, with 11 bases aligning to TRBD2. Losses at the gene ends were 3 bases for V and 0 bases for J; bases not matched to a gene: 5. The CDR3 consists of 18 residues. Germline values: CDR1 SGHNT, CDR2 YYREEE (reference sequence).

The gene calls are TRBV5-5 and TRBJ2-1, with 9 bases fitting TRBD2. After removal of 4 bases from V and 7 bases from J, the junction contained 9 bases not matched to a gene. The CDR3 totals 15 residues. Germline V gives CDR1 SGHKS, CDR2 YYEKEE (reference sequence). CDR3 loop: CASSPHPRGGNEQFF. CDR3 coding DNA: TGTGCCAGCAGCCCCCATCCGCGGGGGGGTAATGAGCAGTTCTTC.

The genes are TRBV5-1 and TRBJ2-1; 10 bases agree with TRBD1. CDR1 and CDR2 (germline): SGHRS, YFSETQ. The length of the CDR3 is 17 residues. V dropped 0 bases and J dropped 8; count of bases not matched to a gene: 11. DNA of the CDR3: TGCGCCAGCAGCTTGGCCCCTTCCGGGACAGGGGATGATGAGCAGTTCTTC. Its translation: CASSLAPSGTGDDEQFF.

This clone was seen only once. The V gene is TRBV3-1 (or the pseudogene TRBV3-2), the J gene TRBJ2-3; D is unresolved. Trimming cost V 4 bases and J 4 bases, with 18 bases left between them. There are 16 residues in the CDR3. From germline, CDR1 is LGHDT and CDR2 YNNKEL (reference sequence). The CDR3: CASSRQGPSSSDTQYF. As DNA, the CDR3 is TGTGCCAGCAGCCGTCAAGGCCCTTCATCGTCAGATACGCAGTATTTT.

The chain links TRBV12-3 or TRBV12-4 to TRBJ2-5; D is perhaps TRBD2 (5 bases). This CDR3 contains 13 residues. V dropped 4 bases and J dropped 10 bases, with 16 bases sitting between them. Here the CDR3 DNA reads TGTGCCAGCAGTTCCGCGGGCCTGTGGGACCAGTACTTC. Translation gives CASSSAGLWDQYF.

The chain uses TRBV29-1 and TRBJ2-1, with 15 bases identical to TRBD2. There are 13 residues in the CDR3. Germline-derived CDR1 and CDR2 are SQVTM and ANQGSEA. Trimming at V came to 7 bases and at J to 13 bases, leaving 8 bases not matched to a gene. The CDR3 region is CSAGLAGGQAQFF. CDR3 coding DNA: TGCAGCGCGGGACTAGCGGGGGGCCAGGCCCAGTTCTTC.

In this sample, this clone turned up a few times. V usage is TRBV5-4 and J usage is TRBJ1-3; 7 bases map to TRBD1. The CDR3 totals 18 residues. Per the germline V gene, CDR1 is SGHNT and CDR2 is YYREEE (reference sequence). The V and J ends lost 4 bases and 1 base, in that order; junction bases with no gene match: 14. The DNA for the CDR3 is TGTGCCAGCAGCCCGATCTCCGGGACAGAGAAATCTGGAAACACCATATATTTT. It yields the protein CASSPISGTEKSGNTIYF.